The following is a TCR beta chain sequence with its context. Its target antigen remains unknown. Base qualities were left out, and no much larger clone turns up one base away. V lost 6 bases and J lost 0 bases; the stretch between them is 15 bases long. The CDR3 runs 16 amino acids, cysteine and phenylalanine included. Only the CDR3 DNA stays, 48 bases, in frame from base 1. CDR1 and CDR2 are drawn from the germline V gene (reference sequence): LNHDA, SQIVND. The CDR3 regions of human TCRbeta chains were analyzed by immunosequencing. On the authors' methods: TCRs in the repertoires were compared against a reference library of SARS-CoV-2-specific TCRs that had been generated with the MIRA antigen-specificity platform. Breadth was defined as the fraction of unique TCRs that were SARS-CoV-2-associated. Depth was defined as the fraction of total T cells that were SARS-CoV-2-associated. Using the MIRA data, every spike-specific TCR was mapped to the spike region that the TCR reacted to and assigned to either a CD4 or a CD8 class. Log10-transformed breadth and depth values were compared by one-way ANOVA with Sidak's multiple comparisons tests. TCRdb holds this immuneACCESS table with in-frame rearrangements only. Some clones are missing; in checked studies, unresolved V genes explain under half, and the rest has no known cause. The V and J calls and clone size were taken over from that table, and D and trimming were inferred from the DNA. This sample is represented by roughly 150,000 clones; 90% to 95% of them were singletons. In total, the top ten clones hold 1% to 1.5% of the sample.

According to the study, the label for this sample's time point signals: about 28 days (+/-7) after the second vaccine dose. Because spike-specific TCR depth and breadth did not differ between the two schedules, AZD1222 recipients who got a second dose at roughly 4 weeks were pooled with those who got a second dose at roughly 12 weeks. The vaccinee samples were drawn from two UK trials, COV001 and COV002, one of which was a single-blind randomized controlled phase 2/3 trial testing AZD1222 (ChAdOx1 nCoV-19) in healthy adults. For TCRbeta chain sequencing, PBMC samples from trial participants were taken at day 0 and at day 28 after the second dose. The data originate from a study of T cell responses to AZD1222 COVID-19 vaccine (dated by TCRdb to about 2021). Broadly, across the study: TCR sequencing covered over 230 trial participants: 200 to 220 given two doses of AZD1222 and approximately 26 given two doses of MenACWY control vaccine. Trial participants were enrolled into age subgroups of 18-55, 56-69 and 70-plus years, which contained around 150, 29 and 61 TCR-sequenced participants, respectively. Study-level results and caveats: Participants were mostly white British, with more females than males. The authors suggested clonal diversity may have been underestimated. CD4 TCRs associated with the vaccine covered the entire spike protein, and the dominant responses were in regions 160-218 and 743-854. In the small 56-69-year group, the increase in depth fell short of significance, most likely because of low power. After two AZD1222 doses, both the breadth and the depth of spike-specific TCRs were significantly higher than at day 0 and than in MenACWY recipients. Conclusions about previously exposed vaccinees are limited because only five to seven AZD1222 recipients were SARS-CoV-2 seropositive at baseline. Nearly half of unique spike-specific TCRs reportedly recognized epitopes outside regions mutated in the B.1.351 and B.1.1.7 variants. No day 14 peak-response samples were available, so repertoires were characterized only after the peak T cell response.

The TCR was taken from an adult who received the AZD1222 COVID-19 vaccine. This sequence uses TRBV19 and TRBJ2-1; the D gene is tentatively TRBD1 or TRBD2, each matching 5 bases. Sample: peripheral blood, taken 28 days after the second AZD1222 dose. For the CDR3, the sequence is CASSTRDPSSYNEQFF. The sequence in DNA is TGTGCCAGTAGCACCCGGGACCCGAGCTCCTACAATGAGCAGTTCTTC.